A single sample is the source of the 7 T cell receptor beta chains below, sequenced in a study of cytomegalovirus exposure and HLA in healthy donors. Both 60 Vbeta primers and 13 Jbeta primers went into the PCR. The method was immunoSEQ multiplex PCR; TCRdb's version includes in-frame clones alone and lacks a portion of them. The sample shows roughly 100,000 clones, 50% to 70% of them seen only once. The sample was PBMCs. The receptors originated from a human donor in good health.

Only a few counts were recorded for this clone. The chain carries TRBV7-6 and TRBJ2-7, with TRBD1 matching 8 bases. J was trimmed by 5 bases and V by 4 bases; bases with no gene match: 10. This CDR3 is 15 amino acids long. In germline, CDR1 is SGHVS, CDR2 FNYEAQ. The CDR3: CASSSSPGGGDEQYF. The CDR3 DNA reads as TGTGCCAGCAGCTCGAGCCCAGGGGGCGGGGACGAGCAGTACTTC.

V usage is TRBV18 and J usage is TRBJ2-1; the match to TRBD1 covers 10 bases. The CDR3 has 15 amino acids. Trimming removed 6 bases from V and 9 bases from J; junction bases left unmatched: 11. CDR1 is KGHSH and CDR2 is LQKENI in the germline V gene. As DNA, the CDR3 is TGTGCCAGCTCCGTTTGGCCGACAGGGGGCGGTGAGCAGTTCTTC. Protein product: CASSVWPTGGGEQFF.

The V and J genes are TRBV29-1 and TRBJ1-2; D not resolved. Trimming left V 5 bases short and J 1 base short, with 14 bases between. The CDR3 contains 14 residues. CDR1 SQVTM and CDR2 ANQGSEA come from the germline V gene. The chain's CDR3 is CSVRGELDNYGYTF. The CDR3, as DNA: TGCAGCGTTCGCGGAGAACTAGATAACTATGGCTACACCTTC.

The chain recombines TRBV6-6 with TRBJ1-1, with 8 nucleotides matching TRBD1. There are 15 residues in the CDR3. Germline CDR1 MNHNY, CDR2 SVGAGI (reference sequence). V shed 5 bases and J 5 bases; nucleotides not matched to a gene: 10. The DNA for the CDR3 is TGTGCCAGCAGTCAAGGTCCACAGGGGGGAACTGAAGCTTTCTTT. Protein sequence: CASSQGPQGGTEAFF.

Only a few counts were recorded for this clone. The gene calls are TRBV28 and TRBJ2-7, with a weak D call TRBD2 (6 bases). The germline V and J ends were trimmed by 5 bases and 2 bases, with 13 bases remaining between them. Germline values: CDR1 MDHEN, CDR2 SYDVKM. The CDR3 is made up of 14 amino acids. The CDR3, as DNA: TGTGCCAGCAGTCCAACGCGGGATCCCTACGAGCAGTACTTC. It specifies CASSPTRDPYEQYF.

This chain joins TRBV15 and TRBJ1-5; possible D gene TRBD1, 5 bases. Germline assignment: CDR1 LNHNV and CDR2 YYDKDF (reference sequence). CDR3 length: 19 amino acids. The V end was cut by 1 base, the J end by 1 base, with 20 bases between. The CDR3 DNA follows: TGTGCCACCAGCAGAGCCCGGTTGGGGGGATACAGGAGCAATCAGCCCCAGCATTTT. Translated: CATSRARLGGYRSNQPQHF.

As DNA, the CDR3 is TGTGCCAGCAAATTTCTCCAGGCTGGATCCTACGAGCAGTACTTC. This translates into CASKFLQAGSYEQYF. This sequence joins TRBV6-1 and TRBJ2-7; D uncertain. Germline lookup yields CDR1 MNHNS and CDR2 SASEGT. CDR3 size: 15 residues. Trimming shortened V by 7 bases and J by 1 base, and 17 bases separated the two germline ends.